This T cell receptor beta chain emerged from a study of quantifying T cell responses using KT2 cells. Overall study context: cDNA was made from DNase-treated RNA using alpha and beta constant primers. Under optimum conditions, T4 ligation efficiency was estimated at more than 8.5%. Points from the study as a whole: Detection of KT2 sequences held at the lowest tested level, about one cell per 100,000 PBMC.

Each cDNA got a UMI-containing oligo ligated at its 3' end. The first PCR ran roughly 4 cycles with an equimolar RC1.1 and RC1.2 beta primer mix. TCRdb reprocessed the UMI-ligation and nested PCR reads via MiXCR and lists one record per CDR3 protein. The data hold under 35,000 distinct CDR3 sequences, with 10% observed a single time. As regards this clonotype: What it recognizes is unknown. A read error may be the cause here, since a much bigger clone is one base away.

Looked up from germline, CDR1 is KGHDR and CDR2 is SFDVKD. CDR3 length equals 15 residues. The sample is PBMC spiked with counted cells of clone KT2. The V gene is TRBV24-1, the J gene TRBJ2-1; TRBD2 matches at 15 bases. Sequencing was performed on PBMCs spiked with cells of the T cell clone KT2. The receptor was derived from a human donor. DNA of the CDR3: TGTGCCACGGGACTAGCGGGAGGCGCTGACAATGAGCAGCTCTTC. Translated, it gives CATGLAGGADNEQLF.